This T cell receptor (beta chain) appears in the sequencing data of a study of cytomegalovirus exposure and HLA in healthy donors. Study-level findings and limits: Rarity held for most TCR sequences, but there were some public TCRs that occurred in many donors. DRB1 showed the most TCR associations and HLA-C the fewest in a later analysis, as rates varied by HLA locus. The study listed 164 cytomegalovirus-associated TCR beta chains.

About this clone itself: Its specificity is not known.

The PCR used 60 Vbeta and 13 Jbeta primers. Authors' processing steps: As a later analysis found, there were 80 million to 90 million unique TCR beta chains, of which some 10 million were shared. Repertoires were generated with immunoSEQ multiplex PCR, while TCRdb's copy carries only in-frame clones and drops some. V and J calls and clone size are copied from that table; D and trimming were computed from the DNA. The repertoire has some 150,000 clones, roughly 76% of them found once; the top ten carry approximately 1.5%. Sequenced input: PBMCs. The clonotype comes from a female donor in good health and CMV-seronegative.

CDR3 region: CASSSWGVGTGVHGYTF. CDR3 DNA sequence: TGTGCCAGCAGCTCTTGGGGAGTAGGGACAGGGGTCCATGGCTACACCTTC. The chain is built from TRBV11-2 and TRBJ1-2; 10 bases map to TRBD1. Germline CDR1 SGHAT, CDR2 FQNNGV. The V segment lost 4 bases and the J segment 6 bases; nucleotides outside the gene matches: 14. The CDR3 sequence is 17 residues long.